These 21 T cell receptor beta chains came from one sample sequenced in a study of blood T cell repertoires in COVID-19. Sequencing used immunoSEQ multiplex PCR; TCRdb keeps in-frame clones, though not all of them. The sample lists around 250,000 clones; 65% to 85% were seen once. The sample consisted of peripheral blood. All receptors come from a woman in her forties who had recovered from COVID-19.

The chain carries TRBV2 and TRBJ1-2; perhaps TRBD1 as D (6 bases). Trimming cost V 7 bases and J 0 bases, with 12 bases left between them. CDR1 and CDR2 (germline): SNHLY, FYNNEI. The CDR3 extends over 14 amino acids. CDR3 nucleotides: TGTGCCAGCACCACGGGACATACTAACTATGGCTACACCTTC. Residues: CASTTGHTNYGYTF.

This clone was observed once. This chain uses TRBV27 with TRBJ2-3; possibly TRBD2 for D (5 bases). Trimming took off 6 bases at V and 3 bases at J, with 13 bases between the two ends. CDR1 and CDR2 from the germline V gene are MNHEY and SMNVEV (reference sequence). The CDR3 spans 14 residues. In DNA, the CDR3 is TGTGCCAGCAGCCGCCCCGGGGAAACAGATACGCAGTATTTT. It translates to CASSRPGETDTQYF.

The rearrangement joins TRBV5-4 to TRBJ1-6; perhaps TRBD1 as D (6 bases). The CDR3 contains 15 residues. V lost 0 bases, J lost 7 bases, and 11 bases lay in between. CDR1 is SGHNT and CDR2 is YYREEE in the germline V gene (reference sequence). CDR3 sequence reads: CASSLGTVGNSPLHF. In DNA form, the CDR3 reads TGTGCCAGCAGCTTGGGGACAGTAGGGAATTCACCCCTCCACTTT.

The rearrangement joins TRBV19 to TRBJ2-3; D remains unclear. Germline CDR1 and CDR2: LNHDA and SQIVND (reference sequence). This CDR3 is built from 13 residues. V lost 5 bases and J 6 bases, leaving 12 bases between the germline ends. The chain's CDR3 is CASSLQAKDTQYF. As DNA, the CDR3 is TGTGCCAGTAGTCTTCAGGCTAAGGATACGCAGTATTTT. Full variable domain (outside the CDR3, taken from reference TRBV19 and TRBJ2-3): DGGITQSPKYLFRKEGQNVTLSCEQNLNHDAMYWYRQDPGQGLRLIYYSQIVNDFQKGDIAEGYSVSREKKESFPLTVTSAQKNPTAFYLCASSLQAKDTQYFGPGTRLTVL.

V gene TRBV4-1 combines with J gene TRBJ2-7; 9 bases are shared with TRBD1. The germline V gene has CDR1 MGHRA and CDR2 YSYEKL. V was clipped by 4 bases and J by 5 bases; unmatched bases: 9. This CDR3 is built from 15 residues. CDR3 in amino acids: CASSRTGTGNNEQYF. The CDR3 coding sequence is TGCGCCAGCAGCCGAACCGGGACAGGGAATAACGAGCAGTACTTC.

The CDR3: CASSRFNTAGANVLTF. The CDR3, as DNA: TGTGCCAGCAGTCGATTTAACACCGCTGGGGCCAACGTCCTGACTTTC. The chain links TRBV6-4 to TRBJ2-6; D remains ambiguous. In germline, CDR1 is MRHNA, CDR2 SNTAGT. The CDR3 has 16 residues. V was cut by 5 bases and J by 2 bases, with 13 bases left in between.

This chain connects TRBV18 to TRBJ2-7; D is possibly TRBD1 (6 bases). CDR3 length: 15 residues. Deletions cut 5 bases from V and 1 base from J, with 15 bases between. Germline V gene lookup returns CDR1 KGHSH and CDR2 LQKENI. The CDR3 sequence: CASSSNRDTSYEQYF. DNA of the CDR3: TGTGCCAGCTCATCAAACAGGGACACTTCCTACGAGCAGTACTTC.

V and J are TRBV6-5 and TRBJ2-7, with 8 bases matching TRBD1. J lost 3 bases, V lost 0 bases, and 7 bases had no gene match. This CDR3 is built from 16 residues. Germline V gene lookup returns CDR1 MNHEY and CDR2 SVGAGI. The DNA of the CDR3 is TGTGCCAGCAGTTACTCGGACAGGGAAAATATCTACGAGCAGTACTTC. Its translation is CASSYSDRENIYEQYF.

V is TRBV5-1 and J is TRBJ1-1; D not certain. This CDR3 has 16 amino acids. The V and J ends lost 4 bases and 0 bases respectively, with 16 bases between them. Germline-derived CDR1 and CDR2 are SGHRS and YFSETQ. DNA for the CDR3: TGCGCCAGCAGCCCGGGAGGGCCCTTCATGAACACTGAAGCTTTCTTT. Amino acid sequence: CASSPGGPFMNTEAFF. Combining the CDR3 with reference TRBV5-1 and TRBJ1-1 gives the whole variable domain KAGVTQTPRYLIKTRGQQVTLSCSPISGHRSVSWYQQTPGQGLQFLFEYFSETQRNKGNFPGRFSGRQFSNSRSEMNVSTLELGDSALYLCASSPGGPFMNTEAFFGQGTRLTVV.

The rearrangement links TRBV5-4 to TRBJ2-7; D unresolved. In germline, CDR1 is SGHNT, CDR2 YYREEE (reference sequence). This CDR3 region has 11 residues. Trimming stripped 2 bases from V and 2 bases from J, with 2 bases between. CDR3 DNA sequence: TGTGCCAGCAGCTTCACCTACGAGCAGTACTTC. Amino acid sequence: CASSFTYEQYF.

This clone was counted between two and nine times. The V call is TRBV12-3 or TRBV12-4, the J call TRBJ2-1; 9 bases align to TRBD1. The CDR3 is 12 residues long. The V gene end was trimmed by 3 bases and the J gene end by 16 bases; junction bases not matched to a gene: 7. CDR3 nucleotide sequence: TGTGCCAGCAGTTTGAGGACAGGGGAAAGTTTCTTC. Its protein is CASSLRTGESFF.

The CDR3 DNA is TGTGCCAGCAGCTTGGTGGCAGACCAAGAGACCCAGTACTTC. Its protein product is CASSLVADQETQYF. The chain carries TRBV5-5 and TRBJ2-5; no clear D gene. Germline V CDR1 and CDR2: SGHKS, YYEKEE (reference sequence). V was trimmed by 0 bases and J by 0 bases, leaving 6 bases between them. The CDR3 covers 14 residues. Drawing the rest from reference TRBV5-5 and TRBJ2-5, the complete variable domain is DAGVTQSPTHLIKTRGQQVTLRCSPISGHKSVSWYQQVLGQGPQFIFQYYEKEERGRGNFPDRFSARQFPNYSSELNVNALLLGDSALYLCASSLVADQETQYFGPGTRLLVL.

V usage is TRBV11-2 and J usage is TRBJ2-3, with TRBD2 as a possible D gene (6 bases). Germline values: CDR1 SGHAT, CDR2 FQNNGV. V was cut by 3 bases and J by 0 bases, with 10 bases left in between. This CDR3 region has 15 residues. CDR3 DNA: TGTGCCAGCAGCTTGGGTAGCGGTAGCACAGATACGCAGTATTTT. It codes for CASSLGSGSTDTQYF.

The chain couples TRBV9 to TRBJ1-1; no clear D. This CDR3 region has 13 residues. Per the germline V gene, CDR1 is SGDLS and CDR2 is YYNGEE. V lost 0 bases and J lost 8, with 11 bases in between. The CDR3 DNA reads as TGTGCCAGCAGCGTAGACCCCAGAACCGAAGCTTTCTTT. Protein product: CASSVDPRTEAFF.

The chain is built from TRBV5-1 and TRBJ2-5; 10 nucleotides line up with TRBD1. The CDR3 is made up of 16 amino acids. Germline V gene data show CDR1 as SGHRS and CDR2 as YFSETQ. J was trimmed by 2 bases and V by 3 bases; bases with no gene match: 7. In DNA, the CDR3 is TGCGCCAGCAGCTCCTTGACAGGGGGCATACAAGAGACCCAGTACTTC. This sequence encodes CASSSLTGGIQETQYF.

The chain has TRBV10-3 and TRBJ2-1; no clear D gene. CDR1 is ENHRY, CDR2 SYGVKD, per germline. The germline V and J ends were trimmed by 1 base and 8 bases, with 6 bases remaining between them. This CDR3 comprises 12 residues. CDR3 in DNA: TGTGCCATCAGTGAGTTAATCGATGAGCAGTTCTTC. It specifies CAISELIDEQFF.

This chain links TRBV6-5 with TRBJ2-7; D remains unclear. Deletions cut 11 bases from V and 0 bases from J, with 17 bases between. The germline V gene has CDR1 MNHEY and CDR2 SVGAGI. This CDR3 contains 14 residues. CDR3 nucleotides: TGTGCCGGCGCACATAGCCTATTCTCCTACGAGCAGTACTTC. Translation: CAGAHSLFSYEQYF.

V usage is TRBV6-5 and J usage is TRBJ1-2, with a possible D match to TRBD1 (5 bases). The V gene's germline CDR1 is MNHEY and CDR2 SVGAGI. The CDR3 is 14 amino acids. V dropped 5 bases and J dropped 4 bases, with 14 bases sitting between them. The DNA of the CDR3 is TGTGCCAGCAGTCGGACAAAATCTTTCTATGGCTACACCTTC. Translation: CASSRTKSFYGYTF.

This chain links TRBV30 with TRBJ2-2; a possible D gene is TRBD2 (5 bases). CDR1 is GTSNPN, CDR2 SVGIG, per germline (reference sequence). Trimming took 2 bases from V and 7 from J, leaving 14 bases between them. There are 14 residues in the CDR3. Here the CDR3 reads CAWSSATDYGELFF. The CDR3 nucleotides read TGTGCCTGGAGTTCAGCGACTGACTACGGGGAGCTGTTTTTT.

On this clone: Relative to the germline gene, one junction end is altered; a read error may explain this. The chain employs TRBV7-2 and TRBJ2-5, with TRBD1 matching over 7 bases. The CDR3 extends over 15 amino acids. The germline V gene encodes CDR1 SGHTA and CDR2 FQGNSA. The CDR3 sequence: CATSLEGARDETQYF. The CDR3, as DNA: TGTGCCACCAGCTTAGAGGGGGCAAGAGATGAGACCCAGTACTTC.

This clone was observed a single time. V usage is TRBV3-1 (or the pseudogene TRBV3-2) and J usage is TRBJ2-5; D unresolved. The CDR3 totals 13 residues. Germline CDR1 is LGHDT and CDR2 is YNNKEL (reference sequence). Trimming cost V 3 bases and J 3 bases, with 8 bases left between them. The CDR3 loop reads CASSHFYKETQYF. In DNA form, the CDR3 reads TGTGCCAGCAGCCATTTTTATAAAGAGACCCAGTACTTC.